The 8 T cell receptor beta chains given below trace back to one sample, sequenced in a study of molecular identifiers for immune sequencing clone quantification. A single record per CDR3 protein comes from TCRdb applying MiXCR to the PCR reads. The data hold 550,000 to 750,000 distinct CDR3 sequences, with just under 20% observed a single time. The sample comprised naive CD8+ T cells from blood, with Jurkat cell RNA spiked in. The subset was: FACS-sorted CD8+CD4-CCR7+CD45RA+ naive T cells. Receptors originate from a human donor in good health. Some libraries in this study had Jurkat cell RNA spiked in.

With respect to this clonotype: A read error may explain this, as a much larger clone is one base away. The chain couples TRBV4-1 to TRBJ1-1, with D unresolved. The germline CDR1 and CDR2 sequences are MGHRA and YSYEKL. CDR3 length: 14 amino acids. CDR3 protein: CSSSPAWEGGSAFF. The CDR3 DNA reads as TGCTCCAGCAGCCCCGCGTGGGAGGGAGGGTCAGCTTTCTTT.

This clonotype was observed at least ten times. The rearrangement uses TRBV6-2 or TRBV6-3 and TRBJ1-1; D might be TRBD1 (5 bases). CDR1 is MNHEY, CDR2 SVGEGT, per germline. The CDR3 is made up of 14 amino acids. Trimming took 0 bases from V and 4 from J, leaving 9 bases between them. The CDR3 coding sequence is TGTGCCAGCAGTTACTCGGACACTTTCACTGAAGCTTTCTTT. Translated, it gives CASSYSDTFTEAFF.

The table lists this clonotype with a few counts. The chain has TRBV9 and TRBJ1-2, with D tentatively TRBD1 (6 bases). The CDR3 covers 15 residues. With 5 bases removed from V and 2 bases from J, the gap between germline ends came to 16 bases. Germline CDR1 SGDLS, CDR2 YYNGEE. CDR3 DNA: TGTGCCAGCAGTGACGGACCGGGGGGCAACTATGGCTACACCTTC. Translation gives CASSDGPGGNYGYTF. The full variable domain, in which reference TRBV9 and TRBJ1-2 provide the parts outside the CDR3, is DSGVTQTPKHLITATGQRVTLRCSPRSGDLSVYWYQQSLDQGLQFLIQYYNGEERAKGNILERFSAQQFPDLHSELNLSSLELGDSALYFCASSDGPGGNYGYTFGSGTRLTVV.

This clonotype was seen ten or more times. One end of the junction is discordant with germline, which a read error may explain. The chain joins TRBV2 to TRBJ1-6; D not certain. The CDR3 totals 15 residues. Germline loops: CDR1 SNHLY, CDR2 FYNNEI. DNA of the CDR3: TGTGCCAGCAGGGAAGAGGAGTCTTATAATTCACCCCTCCACTTT. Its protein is CASREEESYNSPLHF.

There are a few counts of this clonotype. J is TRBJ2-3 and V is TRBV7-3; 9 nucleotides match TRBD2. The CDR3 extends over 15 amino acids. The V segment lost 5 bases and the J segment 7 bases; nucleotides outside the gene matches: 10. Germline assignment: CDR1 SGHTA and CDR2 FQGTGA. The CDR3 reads CASSPTAGGRNTQYF. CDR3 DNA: TGTGCCAGCAGCCCTACAGCGGGAGGCAGGAATACGCAGTATTTT.

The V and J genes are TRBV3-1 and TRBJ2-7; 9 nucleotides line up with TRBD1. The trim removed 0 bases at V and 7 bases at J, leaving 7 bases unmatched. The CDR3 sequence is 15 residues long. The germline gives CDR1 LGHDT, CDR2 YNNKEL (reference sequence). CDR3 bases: TGTGCCAGCAGCCAAGATGGACAGGGGCTAGGGGAGCAGTACTTC. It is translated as CASSQDGQGLGEQYF.

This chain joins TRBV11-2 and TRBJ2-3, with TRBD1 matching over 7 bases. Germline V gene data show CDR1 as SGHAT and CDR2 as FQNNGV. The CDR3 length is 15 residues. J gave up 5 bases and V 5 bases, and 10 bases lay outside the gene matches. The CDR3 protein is CASSLTGSGEDTQYF. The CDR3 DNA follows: TGTGCCAGCAGCCTGACAGGGTCAGGCGAAGATACGCAGTATTTT. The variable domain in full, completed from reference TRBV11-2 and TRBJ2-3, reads EAGVAQSPRYKIIEKRQSVAFWCNPISGHATLYWYQQILGQGPKLLIQFQNNGVVDDSQLPKDRFSAERLKGVDSTLKIQPAKLEDSAVYLCASSLTGSGEDTQYFGPGTRLTVL.

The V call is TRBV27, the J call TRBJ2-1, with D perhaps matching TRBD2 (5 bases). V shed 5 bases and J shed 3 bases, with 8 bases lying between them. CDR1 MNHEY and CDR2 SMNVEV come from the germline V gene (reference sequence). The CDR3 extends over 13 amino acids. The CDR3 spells CASSPGNYNEQFF. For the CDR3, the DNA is TGTGCCAGCAGTCCCGGGAACTACAATGAGCAGTTCTTC.